The 18 T cell receptor beta chains given below trace back to one sample, sequenced in a study of cytomegalovirus exposure and HLA in healthy donors. PCR primers comprised 60 Vbeta and 13 Jbeta primers. The protocol was immunoSEQ multiplex PCR, while the TCRdb copy is restricted to in-frame clones and leaves out a portion. The table includes some 140,000 clones, over 70% detected once. The specimen sequenced was PBMCs. The receptor set was obtained from a young man in good health and CMV-seronegative.

The chain uses TRBV5-1 and TRBJ2-1; 11 bases line up with TRBD2. The junction had 9 bases not matched to a gene; V was cut back by 0 bases and J by 1 base. In germline, CDR1 is SGHRS, CDR2 YFSETQ. The CDR3 extends over 19 amino acids. The CDR3 sequence: CASSLVGTSGFPSYNEQFF. As DNA, the CDR3 is TGCGCCAGCAGCTTGGTCGGGACTAGCGGCTTTCCTTCCTACAATGAGCAGTTCTTC. The full variable domain, rest sourced from reference TRBV5-1 and TRBJ2-1, is KAGVTQTPRYLIKTRGQQVTLSCSPISGHRSVSWYQQTPGQGLQFLFEYFSETQRNKGNFPGRFSGRQFSNSRSEMNVSTLELGDSALYLCASSLVGTSGFPSYNEQFFGPGTRLTVL.

The chain recombines TRBV28 with TRBJ2-3, with TRBD2 matching 9 bases. This CDR3 has 15 amino acids. CDR1 is MDHEN and CDR2 is SYDVKM in the germline V gene. With V trimmed by 8 bases and J by 0 bases, 6 bases remained unmatched. The CDR3 here is CASRVAGDSTDTQYF. The CDR3 bases are TGTGCCAGCCGGGTAGCGGGAGATAGCACAGATACGCAGTATTTT.

The CDR3 spells CASSAPANEKLFF. CDR3 DNA: TGTGCCAGCAGTGCCCCGGCTAATGAAAAACTGTTTTTT. The chain combines TRBV25-1 with TRBJ1-4; D is unresolved. V gave up 4 bases and J gave up 3 bases, with 6 bases separating them. The CDR3 extends over 13 amino acids. Per the germline V gene, CDR1 is MGHDK and CDR2 is SYGVNS.

J is TRBJ2-5 and V is TRBV5-6; 12 nucleotides line up with TRBD2. With V trimmed by 2 bases and J by 2 bases, 1 base remained unmatched. Germline V gene lookup returns CDR1 SGHDT and CDR2 YYEEEE. This CDR3 is 15 amino acids long. Here the CDR3 DNA reads TGTGCCAGCAGCTTCGGACTAGCGGGACAAGAGACCCAGTACTTC. Its protein is CASSFGLAGQETQYF. Using reference TRBV5-6 and TRBJ2-5 for the parts outside the CDR3, the full variable domain is DAGVTQSPTHLIKTRGQQVTLRCSPKSGHDTVSWYQQALGQGPQFIFQYYEEEERQRGNFPDRFSGHQFPNYSSELNVNALLLGDSALYLCASSFGLAGQETQYFGPGTRLLVL.

The chain uses TRBV7-2 and TRBJ2-5, with D unclear. CDR1 and CDR2 from the germline V gene are SGHTA and FQGNSA. Trimming stripped 0 bases from V and 3 bases from J, with 5 bases between. This CDR3 has 13 residues. CDR3 sequence reads: CASSLAPEETQYF. The DNA of the CDR3 is TGTGCCAGCAGCTTAGCGCCGGAAGAGACCCAGTACTTC. Full variable domain (missing parts from reference TRBV7-2 and TRBJ2-5): GAGVSQSPSNKVTEKGKDVELRCDPISGHTALYWYRQSLGQGLEFLIYFQGNSAPDKSGLPSDRFSAERTGGSVSTLTIQRTQQEDSAVYLCASSLAPEETQYFGPGTRLLVL.

The genes are TRBV6-6 and TRBJ1-1; no clear D gene. V lost 2 bases and J 5 bases, leaving 9 bases between the germline ends. The V gene's germline CDR1 is MNHNY and CDR2 SVGAGI (reference sequence). CDR3 length: 13 amino acids. In DNA form, the CDR3 reads TGTGCCAGCAGTTACGAGGGCGGAACTGAAGCTTTCTTT. Amino acids: CASSYEGGTEAFF.

The chain couples TRBV27 to TRBJ1-1, with D hard to call. CDR1 and CDR2 from the germline V gene are MNHEY and SMNVEV (reference sequence). Trimming removed 2 bases at V and 4 bases at J, with 5 bases between. The CDR3 sequence is 12 residues long. The CDR3 reads CASSLAGTEAFF. CDR3 nucleotides: TGTGCCAGCAGTTTAGCAGGCACTGAAGCTTTCTTT.

The chain is built from TRBV4-2 and TRBJ2-7, with D possibly TRBD2 on 7 matching bases. Germline V gene data show CDR1 as LGHNA and CDR2 as YNFKEQ. V was clipped by 4 bases and J by 3 bases, with 13 bases between them. The CDR3 is 14 residues long. This CDR3 is CASSREGEGYEQYF. The CDR3 DNA reads as TGTGCCAGCAGCCGGGAGGGGGAGGGCTACGAGCAGTACTTC.

The gene calls are TRBV7-8 and TRBJ2-1; weak D call: TRBD2 (5 bases). The ends were cut back, 1 base at V and 4 bases at J, with 11 bases in the middle. CDR1 is SGHVS and CDR2 is FQNEAQ in the germline V gene. The CDR3 runs to 15 residues. CDR3 region: CASSLVLARYNEQFF. DNA for the CDR3: TGTGCCAGCAGCTTAGTTCTAGCCAGGTACAATGAGCAGTTCTTC.

This clone was seen a few times. DNA for the CDR3: TGCGCCAGCAGCTTAACCTTTACAGGGGGCTCGGCCGGGGAGCTGTTTTTT. This gives the protein CASSLTFTGGSAGELFF. This chain joins TRBV5-1 and TRBJ2-2, with 9 bases identical to TRBD1. CDR3 length: 17 amino acids. J gave up 6 bases and V 2 bases, and 11 bases lay outside the gene matches. The germline V gene has CDR1 SGHRS and CDR2 YFSETQ.

V gene TRBV5-1 combines with J gene TRBJ2-3, with unresolved D. V shed 3 bases and J shed 0 bases, with 11 bases lying between them. Germline V CDR1 and CDR2: SGHRS, YFSETQ. The CDR3 length is 15 residues. In nucleotides, the CDR3 is TGCGCCAGCAGCTATACTACACCTAGCACAGATACGCAGTATTTT. Translation gives CASSYTTPSTDTQYF.

The rearrangement joins TRBV6-4 to TRBJ2-7, with 11 bases identical to TRBD2. The CDR3 covers 17 residues. The J segment lost 7 bases and the V segment lost 6 bases, leaving 17 bases of the junction unmatched. Germline loops: CDR1 MRHNA, CDR2 SNTAGT. The chain's CDR3 is CASRGLTVAGGPKEQYF. The CDR3, as DNA: TGTGCCAGCAGGGGACTGACAGTAGCGGGAGGGCCTAAGGAGCAGTACTTC.

The chain employs TRBV21-1 and TRBJ2-4; the tabulated D call, TRBD1, remains unverified against the DNA. TRBV21-1 is reported as a pseudogene. The CDR3 consists of 18 residues. The CDR3 region has the DNA TGTGCCAGCAGCATGACCCGGGACAGGGGGTGGGCCAAAAACATTCAGTACTTC. Translation: CASSMTRDRGWAKNIQYF.

The gene calls are TRBV7-2 and TRBJ2-1; D uncertain. CDR3 length equals 13 residues. Germline V gives CDR1 SGHTA, CDR2 FQGNSA. Trimming left V 1 base short and J 7 bases short, with 8 bases between. The CDR3 DNA follows: TGTGCCAGCAGCTTAGGACTGCAGAATGAGCAGTTCTTC. Its translation is CASSLGLQNEQFF.

The CDR3 DNA is TGTGCCAGCAGCTCGATAGTAGGACTAGCGAGAGTTTCCTCCTACGAGCAGTACTTC. Translating it yields CASSSIVGLARVSSYEQYF. V gene TRBV13 combines with J gene TRBJ2-7, with 9 bases lining up with TRBD2. The CDR3 consists of 19 residues. V lost 4 bases, J lost 0 bases, and 16 bases stayed unmatched. Germline V gene lookup returns CDR1 PRHDT and CDR2 FYEKMQ (reference sequence).

The chain couples TRBV18 to TRBJ1-3; 9 bases align to TRBD1. The CDR3 has 17 residues. CDR1 and CDR2 from the germline V gene are KGHSH and LQKENI. V was clipped by 3 bases and J by 0 bases; unmatched bases: 6. DNA of the CDR3: TGTGCCAGCTCACCTAGGACAGGGGAGGTCTCTGGAAACACCATATATTTT. Residues: CASSPRTGEVSGNTIYF.

The chain combines TRBV27 with TRBJ2-7, with D perhaps TRBD1 (5 bases). CDR1 is MNHEY and CDR2 is SMNVEV in the germline V gene (reference sequence). The CDR3 extends over 15 amino acids. Trimming left V 2 bases short and J 4 bases short, with 15 bases between. CDR3 amino acids: CASSLRQGFRYEQYF. The DNA for the CDR3 is TGTGCCAGCAGTTTACGCCAGGGTTTCCGGTACGAGCAGTACTTC.

The chain couples TRBV5-4 to TRBJ1-2, with D possibly matching TRBD1 (5 bases). Trimming removed 2 bases from V and 4 bases from J, with 9 bases in between. Germline CDR1 reads SGHNT; CDR2 reads YYREEE (reference sequence). The CDR3 consists of 13 residues. CDR3 in amino acids: CASSLRGGYGYTF. In DNA, the CDR3 is TGTGCCAGCAGCTTAAGGGGCGGCTATGGCTACACCTTC.